These T cell receptor beta chains were read from a single sample in a study of shared clonotypes between healthy human individuals. Produced via immunoSEQ multiplex PCR; TCRdb's table is partial and in-frame only. The table records roughly 760,000 clones, around 67% of them present only once. The sample comprised memory CD4+ T cells sorted from blood. The receptors were gathered from a woman aged 25 to 39 in good health. CDR3s include the opening cysteine and the closing phenylalanine or tryptophan. D genes are given only for firm matches. Clone size appears in some rows only: once, few, many, or a class for an expanded clone.

v_gene	abundance	d_gene	j_gene	CDR3aa	CDR3nt
TRBV5-1	NA	NA	TRBJ2-7	CASSLVPEPPSYEQYF	TGCGCCAGCAGCTTGGTCCCTGAACCCCCCTCCTACGAGCAGTACTTC
TRBV7-8	NA	TRBD1	TRBJ1-2	CASEGRGLDGYTF	TGTGCCAGCGAAGGGAGGGGGCTGGATGGCTACACCTTC
TRBV28	NA	NA	TRBJ1-5	CASSSPEDSHRQPQHF	TGTGCCAGCAGCTCCCCAGAAGACAGCCACAGGCAGCCCCAGCATTTT
TRBV7-2	NA	NA	TRBJ1-1	CASSSQDTANTEAFF	TGTGCCAGCAGCTCCCAGGACACCGCGAACACTGAAGCTTTCTTT
TRBV10-1	NA	TRBD1	TRBJ2-7	CARVKPGQGVGEQYF	TGCGCCAGGGTGAAGCCGGGACAGGGGGTGGGTGAGCAGTACTTC
TRBV7-9	NA	NA	TRBJ1-5	CASSFDFGNSNQPQHF	TGTGCCAGCAGCTTTGATTTTGGGAATAGCAATCAGCCCCAGCATTTT
TRBV7-9	NA	NA	TRBJ1-2	CASSLEGSGYTF	TGTGCCAGCAGCTTAGAGGGATCTGGCTACACCTTC
TRBV27	NA	TRBD1	TRBJ2-4	CASSTSPGTGRKIQYF	TGTGCCAGCAGTACCTCCCCCGGGACAGGGAGGAAAATTCAGTACTTC
TRBV28	many	NA	TRBJ1-5	CASSGRAQPQHF	TGTGCCAGCAGTGGCCGGGCTCAGCCCCAGCATTTT
TRBV11-3	NA	TRBD1	TRBJ2-2	CASSLEFGTGGTGELFF	TGTGCCAGCAGCTTAGAGTTCGGGACAGGGGGGACCGGGGAGCTGTTTTTT
TRBV28	NA	TRBD1	TRBJ2-4	CASGTGQNIQYF	TGTGCCAGCGGGACAGGGCAAAACATTCAGTACTTC
TRBV12-5	NA	NA	TRBJ2-7	CASGRSSYEQYF	TGTGCTAGTGGCCGAAGTAGCTACGAGCAGTACTTC
TRBV2	few	TRBD1	TRBJ2-5	CASSPMTGRETQYF	TGTGCCAGCAGTCCCATGACAGGGAGAGAGACCCAGTACTTC
TRBV13	NA	TRBD2	TRBJ2-3	CASSLKTSGVHTDTQYF	TGTGCCAGCAGCCTCAAGACTAGCGGGGTCCACACAGATACGCAGTATTTT
TRBV7-8	NA	NA	TRBJ1-3	CASSSGNGGAGNTIYF	TGTGCCAGCAGCTCCGGGAACGGCGGGGCTGGAAACACCATATATTTT
TRBV28	NA	NA	TRBJ2-7	CASTDSRFGEQYF	TGTGCCAGCACCGACTCGAGGTTTGGCGAGCAGTACTTC
TRBV4-2	NA	TRBD2	TRBJ2-4	CASSQLLTSGSGNIQYF	TGTGCCAGCAGCCAACTTCTTACTAGCGGGAGTGGAAACATTCAGTACTTC
TRBV6-5	NA	NA	TRBJ1-2	CASSYSGLDYNYGYTF	TGTGCCAGCAGTTACTCGGGGTTAGACTATAACTATGGCTACACCTTC
TRBV6-5	NA	TRBD1	TRBJ1-2	CASSWGQRANYGYTF	TGTGCCAGCAGTTGGGGACAGCGAGCTAACTATGGCTACACCTTC
TRBV10-3	NA	NA	TRBJ2-5	CAISESNPETQYF	TGTGCCATCAGTGAGTCGAATCCGGAGACCCAGTACTTC
TRBV27	NA	NA	TRBJ1-1	CASSVSGANTEAFF	TGTGCCAGCAGCGTGTCAGGGGCGAACACTGAAGCTTTCTTT
TRBV5-3	NA	NA	TRBJ2-7	CARSLGEESEQYF	TGTGCCAGAAGCTTGGGAGAGGAGTCCGAGCAGTACTTC
TRBV2	few	TRBD1	TRBJ2-1	CAIITGTGVNEQFF	TGTGCCATCATCACCGGGACAGGGGTGAATGAGCAGTTCTTC
TRBV6-6	NA	NA	TRBJ1-1	CASSRGHYRNTEAFF	TGTGCCAGCAGCCGCGGACACTACAGGAACACTGAAGCTTTCTTT
TRBV5-1	NA	NA	TRBJ2-3	CASSYGISTDTQYF	TGCGCCAGCAGCTACGGGATTAGCACAGATACGCAGTATTTT
TRBV21-1	NA	NA	TRBJ1-1	CASSASGGYTEAFF	TGTGCCAGCAGCGCTTCAGGGGGTTACACTGAAGCTTTCTTT
TRBV9	NA	NA	TRBJ1-4	CASSRDGEKLFF	TGTGCCAGCAGCAGAGACGGGGAAAAACTGTTTTTT
TRBV7-9	few	NA	TRBJ2-2	CASSSATSNTGELFF	TGTGCCAGCAGCTCCGCAACTAGCAACACCGGGGAGCTGTTTTTT
TRBV5-1	NA	NA	TRBJ2-1	CASSARDPTYNEQFF	TGCGCCAGCAGCGCCCGGGACCCCACCTACAATGAGCAGTTCTTC
TRBV14	NA	NA	TRBJ1-1	CASRSLGANTEAFF	TGTGCCAGCAGGAGTTTAGGGGCGAACACTGAAGCTTTCTTT
TRBV7-9	many	NA	TRBJ1-5	CASSSQGGGQPQHF	TGTGCCAGCAGTTCTCAGGGTGGCGGTCAGCCCCAGCATTTT
TRBV10-3	NA	NA	TRBJ2-1	CAISVLDNEQFF	TGTGCCATCAGTGTACTTGACAATGAGCAGTTCTTC
TRBV9	NA	NA	TRBJ2-3	CASSVAPTDTQYF	TGTGCCAGCAGCGTAGCTCCAACAGATACGCAGTATTTT